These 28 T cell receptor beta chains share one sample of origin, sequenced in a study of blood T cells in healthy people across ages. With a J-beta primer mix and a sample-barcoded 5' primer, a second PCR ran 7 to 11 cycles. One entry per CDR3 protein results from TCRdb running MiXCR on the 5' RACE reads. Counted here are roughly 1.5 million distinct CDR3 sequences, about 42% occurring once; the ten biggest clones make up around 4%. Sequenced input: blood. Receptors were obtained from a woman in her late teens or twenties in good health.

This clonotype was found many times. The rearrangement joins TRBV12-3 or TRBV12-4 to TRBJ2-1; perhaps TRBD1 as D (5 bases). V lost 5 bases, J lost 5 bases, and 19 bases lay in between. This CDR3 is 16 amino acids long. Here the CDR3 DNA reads TGTGCCAGCAGTCGACCAAGGATGGCAGGGAACAATGAGCAGTTCTTC. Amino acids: CASSRPRMAGNNEQFF.

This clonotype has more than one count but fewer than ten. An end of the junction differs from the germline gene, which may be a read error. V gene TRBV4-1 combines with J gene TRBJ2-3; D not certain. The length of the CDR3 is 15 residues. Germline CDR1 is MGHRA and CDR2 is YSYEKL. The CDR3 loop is CASGQGKAKADTQYF. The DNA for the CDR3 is TGCGCCAGCGGCCAAGGGAAGGCAAAAGCAGATACGCAGTATTTT.

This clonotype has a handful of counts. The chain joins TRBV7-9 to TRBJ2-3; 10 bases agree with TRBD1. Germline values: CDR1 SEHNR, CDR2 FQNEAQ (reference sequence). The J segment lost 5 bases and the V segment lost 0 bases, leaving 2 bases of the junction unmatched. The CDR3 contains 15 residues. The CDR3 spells CASSLAGQGIDTQYF. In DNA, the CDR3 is TGTGCCAGCAGCTTAGCGGGACAGGGGATAGATACGCAGTATTTT.

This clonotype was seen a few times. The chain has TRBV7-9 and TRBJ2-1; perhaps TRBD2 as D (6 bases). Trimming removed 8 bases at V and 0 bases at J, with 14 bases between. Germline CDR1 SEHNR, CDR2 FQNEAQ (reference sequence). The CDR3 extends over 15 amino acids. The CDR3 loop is CASSGDQSSYNEQFF. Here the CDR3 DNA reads TGTGCCAGCTCGGGGGACCAGAGCTCCTACAATGAGCAGTTCTTC.

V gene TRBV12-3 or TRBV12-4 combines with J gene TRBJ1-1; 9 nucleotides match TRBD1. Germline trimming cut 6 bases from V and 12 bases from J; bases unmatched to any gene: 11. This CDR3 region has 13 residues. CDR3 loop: CASSLTADRGPFF. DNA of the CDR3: TGTGCCAGCAGCCTAACCGCGGACAGGGGACCTTTCTTT.

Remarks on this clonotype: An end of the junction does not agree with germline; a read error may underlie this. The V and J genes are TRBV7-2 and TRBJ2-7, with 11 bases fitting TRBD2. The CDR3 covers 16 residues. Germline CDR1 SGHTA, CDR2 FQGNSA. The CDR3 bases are TGCGCCAGCAGCTTGGCCGGGACTAGCGGTTCCTACGAGCAGTACTTC. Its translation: CASSLAGTSGSYEQYF.

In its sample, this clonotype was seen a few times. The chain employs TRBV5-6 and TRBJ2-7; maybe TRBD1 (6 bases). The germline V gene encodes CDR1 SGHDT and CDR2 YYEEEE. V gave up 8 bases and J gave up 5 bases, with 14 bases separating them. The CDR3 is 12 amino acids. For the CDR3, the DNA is TGTGCCAGTACCGCTCAGGGGCACGAGCAGTACTTC. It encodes CASTAQGHEQYF. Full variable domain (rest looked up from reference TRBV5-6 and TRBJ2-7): DAGVTQSPTHLIKTRGQQVTLRCSPKSGHDTVSWYQQALGQGPQFIFQYYEEEERQRGNFPDRFSGHQFPNYSSELNVNALLLGDSALYLCASTAQGHEQYFGPGTRLTVT.

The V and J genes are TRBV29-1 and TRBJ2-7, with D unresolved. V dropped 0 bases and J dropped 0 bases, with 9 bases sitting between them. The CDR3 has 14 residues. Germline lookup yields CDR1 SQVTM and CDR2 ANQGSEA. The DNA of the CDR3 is TGCAGCGTTGAAGATAACGAGAGCTCCTACGAGCAGTACTTC. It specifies CSVEDNESSYEQYF.

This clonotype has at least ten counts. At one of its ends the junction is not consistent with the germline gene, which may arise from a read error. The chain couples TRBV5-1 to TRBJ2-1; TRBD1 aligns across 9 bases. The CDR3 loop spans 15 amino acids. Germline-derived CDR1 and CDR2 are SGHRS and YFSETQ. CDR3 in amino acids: CASSLGQGSYNEQFF. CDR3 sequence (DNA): TGTGCCAGCAGCTTAGGACAGGGGTCCTACAATGAGCAGTTCTTC.

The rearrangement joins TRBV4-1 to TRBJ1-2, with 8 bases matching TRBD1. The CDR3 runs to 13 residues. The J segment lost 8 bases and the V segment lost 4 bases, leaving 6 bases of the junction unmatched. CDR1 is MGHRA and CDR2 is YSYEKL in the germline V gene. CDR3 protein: CASSRGQASGYTF. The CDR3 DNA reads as TGCGCCAGCAGCCGGGGACAGGCTAGCGGCTACACCTTC.

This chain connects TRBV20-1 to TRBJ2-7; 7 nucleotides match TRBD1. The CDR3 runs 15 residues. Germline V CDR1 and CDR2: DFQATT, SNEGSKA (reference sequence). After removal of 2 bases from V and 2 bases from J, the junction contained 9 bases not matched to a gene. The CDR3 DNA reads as TGCAGTGCTAGACCCCGACAGGGCGTGCCCTACGAGCAGTACTTC. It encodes CSARPRQGVPYEQYF.

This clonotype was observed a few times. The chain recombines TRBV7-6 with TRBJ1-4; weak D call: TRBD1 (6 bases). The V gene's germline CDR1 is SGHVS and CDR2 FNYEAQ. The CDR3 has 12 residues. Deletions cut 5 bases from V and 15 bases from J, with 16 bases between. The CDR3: CASSPSQGRLFF. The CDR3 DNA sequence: TGTGCCAGCAGCCCCTCACAGGGACGATTGTTTTTT.

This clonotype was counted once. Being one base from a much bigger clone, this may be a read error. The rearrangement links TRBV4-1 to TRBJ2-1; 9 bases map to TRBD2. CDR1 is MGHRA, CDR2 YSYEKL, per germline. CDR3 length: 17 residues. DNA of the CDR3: TGCGCCAGCAGCCAAGATGCGGCTAGCGGGGTTTACAATAAGCAGTTCTTC. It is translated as CASSQDAASGVYNKQFF.

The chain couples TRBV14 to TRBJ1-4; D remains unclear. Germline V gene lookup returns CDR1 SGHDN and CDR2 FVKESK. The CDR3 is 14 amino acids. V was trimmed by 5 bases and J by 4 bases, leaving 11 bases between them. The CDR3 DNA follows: TGTGCCAGCAGCACTCGAATCTATAATGAAAAACTGTTTTTT. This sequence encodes CASSTRIYNEKLFF.

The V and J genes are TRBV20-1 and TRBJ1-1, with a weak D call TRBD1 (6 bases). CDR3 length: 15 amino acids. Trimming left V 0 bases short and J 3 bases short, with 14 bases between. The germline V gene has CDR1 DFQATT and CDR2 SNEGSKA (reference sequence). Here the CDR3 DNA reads TGCAGTGCTAGAGATAGGAGAGGGGGGGACACTGAAGCTTTCTTT. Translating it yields CSARDRRGGDTEAFF.

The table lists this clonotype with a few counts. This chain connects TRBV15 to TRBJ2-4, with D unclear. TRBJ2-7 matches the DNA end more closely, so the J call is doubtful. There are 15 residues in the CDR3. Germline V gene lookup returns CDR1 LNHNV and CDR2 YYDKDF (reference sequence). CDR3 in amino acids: CATSRGVSSGNEQYF. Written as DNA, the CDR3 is TGTGCCACCAGCAGAGGGGTCTCATCTGGCAACGAGCAGTACTTC.

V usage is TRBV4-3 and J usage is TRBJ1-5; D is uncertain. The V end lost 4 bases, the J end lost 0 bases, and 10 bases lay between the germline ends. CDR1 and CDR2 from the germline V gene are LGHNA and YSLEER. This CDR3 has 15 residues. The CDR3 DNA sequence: TGCGCCAGCAGCCGCGACACGTCTAGCAATCAGCCCCAGCATTTT. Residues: CASSRDTSSNQPQHF.

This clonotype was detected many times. DNA of the CDR3: TGTGCCAGCAGTGAAGAGGGCCATCCGCCCTATGGCTACACCTTC. It encodes CASSEEGHPPYGYTF. The V gene is TRBV6-1, the J gene TRBJ1-2; D remains ambiguous. Germline CDR1 MNHNS, CDR2 SASEGT. V was trimmed by 1 base and J by 4 bases, leaving 13 bases between them. The CDR3 loop spans 15 amino acids.

This chain's CDR3 is CASSFYSTTDTQYF. For the CDR3, the DNA is TGTGCCAGCAGCTTTTACTCCACCACAGATACGCAGTATTTT. The gene calls are TRBV7-3 and TRBJ2-3; D is undetermined. Germline CDR1 reads SGHTA; CDR2 reads FQGTGA. Trimming removed 3 bases from V and 2 bases from J, with 9 bases in between. CDR3 length equals 14 residues.

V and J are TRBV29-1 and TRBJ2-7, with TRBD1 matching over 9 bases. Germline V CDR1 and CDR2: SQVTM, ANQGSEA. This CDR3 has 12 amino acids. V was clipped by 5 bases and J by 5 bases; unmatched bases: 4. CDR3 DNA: TGCAGCGTTACAGGGGGCCGCCACGAGCAGTACTTC. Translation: CSVTGGRHEQYF.

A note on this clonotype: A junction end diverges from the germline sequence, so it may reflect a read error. CDR3 DNA sequence: TGCGCCAGCAGCCAAGATCCAGGGGTTCCATCGACAGATACGCGGTATTTT. This encodes CASSQDPGVPSTDTRYF. V is TRBV4-1 and J is TRBJ2-3; perhaps TRBD1 as D (6 bases). Germline CDR1 is MGHRA and CDR2 is YSYEKL. This CDR3 comprises 17 residues.

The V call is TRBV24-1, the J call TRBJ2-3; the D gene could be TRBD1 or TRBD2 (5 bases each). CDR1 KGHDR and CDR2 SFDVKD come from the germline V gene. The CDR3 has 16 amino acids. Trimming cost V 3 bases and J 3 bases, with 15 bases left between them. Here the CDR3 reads CATSDGEWDETDTQYF. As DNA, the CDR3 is TGTGCCACCAGTGATGGGGAATGGGACGAGACAGATACGCAGTATTTT.

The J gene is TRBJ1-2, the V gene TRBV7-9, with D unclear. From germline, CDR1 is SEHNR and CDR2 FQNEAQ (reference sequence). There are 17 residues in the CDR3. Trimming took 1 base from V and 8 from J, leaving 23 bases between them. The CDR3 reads CASSLVGQRALELGYTF. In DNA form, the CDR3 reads TGTGCCAGCAGCTTAGTTGGTCAAAGGGCCCTTGAGTTGGGCTACACCTTC.

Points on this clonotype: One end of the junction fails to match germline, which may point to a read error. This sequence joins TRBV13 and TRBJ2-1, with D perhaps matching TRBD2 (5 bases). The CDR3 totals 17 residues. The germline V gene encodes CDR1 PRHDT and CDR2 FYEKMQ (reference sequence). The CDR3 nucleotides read TGTGCCTGCAGCTCCGATCGGGGTGTGGGATCCTACAATGAGCAGTTCTTC. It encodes CACSSDRGVGSYNEQFF.

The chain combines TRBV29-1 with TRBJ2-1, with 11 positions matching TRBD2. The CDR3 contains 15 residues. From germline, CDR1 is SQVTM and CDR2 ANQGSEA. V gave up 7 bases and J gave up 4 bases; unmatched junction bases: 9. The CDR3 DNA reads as TGCAGCGGAGAGATGCTAGCGGGGGGATACAATGAGCAGTTCTTC. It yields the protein CSGEMLAGGYNEQFF.

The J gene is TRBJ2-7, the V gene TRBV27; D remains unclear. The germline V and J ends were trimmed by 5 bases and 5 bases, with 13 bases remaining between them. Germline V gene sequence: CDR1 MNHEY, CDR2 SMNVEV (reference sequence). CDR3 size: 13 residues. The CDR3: CASSKAPYHEQYF. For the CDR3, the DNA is TGTGCCAGCAGTAAGGCGCCCTATCACGAGCAGTACTTC.

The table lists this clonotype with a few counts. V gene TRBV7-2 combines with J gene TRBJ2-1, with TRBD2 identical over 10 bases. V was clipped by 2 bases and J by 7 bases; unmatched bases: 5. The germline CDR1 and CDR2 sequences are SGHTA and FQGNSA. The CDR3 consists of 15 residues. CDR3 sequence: CASSLKASGGNEQFF. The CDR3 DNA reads TGTGCCAGCAGCTTAAAGGCTAGCGGGGGAAATGAGCAGTTCTTC.

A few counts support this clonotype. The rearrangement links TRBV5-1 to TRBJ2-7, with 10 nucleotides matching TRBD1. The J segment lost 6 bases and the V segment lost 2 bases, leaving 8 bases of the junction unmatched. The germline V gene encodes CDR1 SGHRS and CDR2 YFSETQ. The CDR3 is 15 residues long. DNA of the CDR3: TGCGCCAGCAGCTTTCTCCCGGGACAGGGGACCGAGCAGTACTTC. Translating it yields CASSFLPGQGTEQYF.